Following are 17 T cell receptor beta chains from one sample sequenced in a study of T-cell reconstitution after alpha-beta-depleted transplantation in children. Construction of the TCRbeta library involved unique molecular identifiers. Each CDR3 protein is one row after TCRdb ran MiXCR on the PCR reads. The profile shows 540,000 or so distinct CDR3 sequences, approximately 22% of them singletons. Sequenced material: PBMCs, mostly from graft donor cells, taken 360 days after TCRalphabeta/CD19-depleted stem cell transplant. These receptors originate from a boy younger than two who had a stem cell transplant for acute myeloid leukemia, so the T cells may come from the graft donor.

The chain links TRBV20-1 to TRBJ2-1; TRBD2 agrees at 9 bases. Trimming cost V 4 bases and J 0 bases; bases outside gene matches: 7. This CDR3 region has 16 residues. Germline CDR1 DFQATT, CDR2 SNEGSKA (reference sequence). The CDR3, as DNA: TGCAGTGCTAAGAGGCTAGCGGGGCTCTCCTACAATGAGCAGTTCTTC. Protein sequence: CSAKRLAGLSYNEQFF.

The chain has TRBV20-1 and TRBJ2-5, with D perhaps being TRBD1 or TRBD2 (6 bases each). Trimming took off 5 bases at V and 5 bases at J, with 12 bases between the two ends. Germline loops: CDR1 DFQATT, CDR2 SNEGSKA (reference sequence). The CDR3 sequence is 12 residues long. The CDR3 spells CSAGGLSETQYF. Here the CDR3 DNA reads TGCAGTGCTGGGGGGCTTTCGGAGACCCAGTACTTC.

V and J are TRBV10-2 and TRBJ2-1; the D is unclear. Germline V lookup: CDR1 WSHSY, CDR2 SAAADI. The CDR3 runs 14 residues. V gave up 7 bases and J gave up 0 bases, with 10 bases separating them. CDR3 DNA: TGCGCCAGCACGGCGAGCTTCTCCTACAATGAGCAGTTCTTC. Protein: CASTASFSYNEQFF.

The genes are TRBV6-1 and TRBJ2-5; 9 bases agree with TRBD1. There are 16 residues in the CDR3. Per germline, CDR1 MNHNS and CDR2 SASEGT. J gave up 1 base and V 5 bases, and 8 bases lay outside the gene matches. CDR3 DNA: TGTGCCAGCAGTCTCTCCGGACAGGGGACCCAAGAGACCCAGTACTTC. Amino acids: CASSLSGQGTQETQYF.

CDR3 protein: CASSLTSGGLGDNEQFF. DNA for the CDR3: TGTGCCAGCAGCTTAACTAGCGGGGGATTGGGTGACAATGAGCAGTTCTTC. The chain links TRBV7-9 to TRBJ2-1, with 11 bases fitting TRBD2. Trimming took 2 bases from V and 5 from J; bases not matched to a gene: 8. The CDR3 has 17 residues. The V gene's germline CDR1 is SEHNR and CDR2 FQNEAQ (reference sequence). The variable domain in full, completed from reference TRBV7-9 and TRBJ2-1, reads DTGVSQNPRHKITKRGQNVTFRCDPISEHNRLYWYRQTLGQGPEFLTYFQNEAQLEKSRLLSDRFSAERPKGSFSTLEIQRTEQGDSAMYLCASSLTSGGLGDNEQFFGPGTRLTVL.

As DNA, the CDR3 is TGTGCCAGCAGTTTCTGGGAAAATGAGCAGTTCTTC. The encoded protein is CASSFWENEQFF. V gene TRBV28 combines with J gene TRBJ2-1; D ambiguous. Germline CDR1 MDHEN, CDR2 SYDVKM. Deletions cut 3 bases from V and 7 bases from J, with 7 bases between. This CDR3 has 12 residues.

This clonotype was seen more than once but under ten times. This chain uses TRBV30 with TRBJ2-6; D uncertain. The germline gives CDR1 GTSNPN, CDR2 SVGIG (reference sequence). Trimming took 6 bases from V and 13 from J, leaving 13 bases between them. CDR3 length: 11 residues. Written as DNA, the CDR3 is TGTGCCTGCCCCGGGCTAGGGGTCCTGACTTTC. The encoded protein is CACPGLGVLTF.

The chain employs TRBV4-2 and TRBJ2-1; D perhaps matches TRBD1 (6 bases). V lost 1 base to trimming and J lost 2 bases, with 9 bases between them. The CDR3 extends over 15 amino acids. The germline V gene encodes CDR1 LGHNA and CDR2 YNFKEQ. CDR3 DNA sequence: TGTGCCAGCAGCCAAGTTCGACAGGCCTACAATGAGCAGTTCTTC. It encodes CASSQVRQAYNEQFF.

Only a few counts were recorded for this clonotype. CDR3 amino acids: CASSLEEDQPQHF. CDR3 nucleotides: TGTGCCAGCAGCTTAGAGGAGGATCAGCCCCAGCATTTT. The chain combines TRBV11-2 with TRBJ1-5, with unresolved D. V was shortened by 0 bases and J by 5 bases, with 5 bases between the two germline ends. This CDR3 is built from 13 residues. Germline CDR1 and CDR2: SGHAT and FQNNGV.

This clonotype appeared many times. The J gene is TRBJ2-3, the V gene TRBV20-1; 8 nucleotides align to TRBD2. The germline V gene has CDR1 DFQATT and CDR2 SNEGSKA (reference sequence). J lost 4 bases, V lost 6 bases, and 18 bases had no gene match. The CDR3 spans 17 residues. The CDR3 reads CSARGGGGLRPSDTQYF. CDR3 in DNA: TGCAGTGCACGGGGGGGCGGGGGGCTCCGCCCCTCAGATACGCAGTATTTT.

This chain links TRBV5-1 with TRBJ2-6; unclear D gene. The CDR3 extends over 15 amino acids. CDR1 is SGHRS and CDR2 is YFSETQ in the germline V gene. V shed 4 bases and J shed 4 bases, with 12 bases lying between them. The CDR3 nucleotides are TGCGCCAGCAGCCCTCTTACCTCGGGGGCCAACGTCCTGACTTTC. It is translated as CASSPLTSGANVLTF.

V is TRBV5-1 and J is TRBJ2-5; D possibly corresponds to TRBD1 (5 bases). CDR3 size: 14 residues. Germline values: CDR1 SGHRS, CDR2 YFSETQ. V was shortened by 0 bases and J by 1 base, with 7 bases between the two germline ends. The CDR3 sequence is CASSLEGSQETQYF. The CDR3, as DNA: TGCGCCAGCAGCTTGGAGGGGTCCCAAGAGACCCAGTACTTC.

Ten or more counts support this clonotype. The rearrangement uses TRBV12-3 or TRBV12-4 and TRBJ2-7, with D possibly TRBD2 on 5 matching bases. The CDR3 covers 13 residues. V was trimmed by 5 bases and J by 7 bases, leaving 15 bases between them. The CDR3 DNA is TGTGCCAGCAGTCTATCGGGGAGCAGTGAGCAGTACGTC. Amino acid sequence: CASSLSGSSEQYV.

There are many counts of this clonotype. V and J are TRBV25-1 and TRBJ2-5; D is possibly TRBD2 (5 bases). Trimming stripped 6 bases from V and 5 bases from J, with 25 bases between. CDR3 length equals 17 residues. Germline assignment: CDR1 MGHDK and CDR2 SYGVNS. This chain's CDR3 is CASRSYELEVYGETQYF. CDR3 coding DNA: TGTGCCAGCAGGAGCTATGAACTAGAAGTTTACGGGGAGACCCAGTACTTC.

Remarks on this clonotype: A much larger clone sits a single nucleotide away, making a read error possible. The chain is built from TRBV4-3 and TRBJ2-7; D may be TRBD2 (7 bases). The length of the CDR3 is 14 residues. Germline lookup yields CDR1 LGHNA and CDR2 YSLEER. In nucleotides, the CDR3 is TGCGCCAGCAGCCAAGATAGGGGGGGGGACGAGCAGAACTTC. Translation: CASSQDRGGDEQNF.

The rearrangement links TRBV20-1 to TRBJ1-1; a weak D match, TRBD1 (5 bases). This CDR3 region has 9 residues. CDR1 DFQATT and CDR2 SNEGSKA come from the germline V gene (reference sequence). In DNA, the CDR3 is TGCAGGGCAGGGACTGAAGCTTTCTTT. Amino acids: CRAGTEAFF.

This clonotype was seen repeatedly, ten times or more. For the CDR3, the DNA is TGTGCCAGCAGCCTAGCGGGGGGGATCACAGATACGCAGTATTTT. Translation gives CASSLAGGITDTQYF. The genes are TRBV28 and TRBJ2-3; 12 positions match TRBD2. Germline V gene sequence: CDR1 MDHEN, CDR2 SYDVKM. This CDR3 has 15 residues. V trimming: 6 bases; J trimming: 2 bases; junction bases outside the gene matches: 3.